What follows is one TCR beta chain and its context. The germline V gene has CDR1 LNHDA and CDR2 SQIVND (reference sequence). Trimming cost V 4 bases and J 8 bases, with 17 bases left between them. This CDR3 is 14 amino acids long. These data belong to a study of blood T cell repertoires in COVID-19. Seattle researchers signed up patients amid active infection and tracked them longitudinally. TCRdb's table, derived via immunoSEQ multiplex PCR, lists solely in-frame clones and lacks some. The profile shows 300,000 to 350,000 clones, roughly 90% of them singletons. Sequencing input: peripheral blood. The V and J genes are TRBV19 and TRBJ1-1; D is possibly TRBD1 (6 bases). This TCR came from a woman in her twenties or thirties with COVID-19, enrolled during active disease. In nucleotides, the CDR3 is TGTGCCAGTAGTAGTCGACAGGTCGAATGGGAAGCTTTCTTT. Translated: CASSSRQVEWEAFF. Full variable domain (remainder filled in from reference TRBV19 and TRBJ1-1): DGGITQSPKYLFRKEGQNVTLSCEQNLNHDAMYWYRQDPGQGLRLIYYSQIVNDFQKGDIAEGYSVSREKKESFPLTVTSAQKNPTAFYLCASSSRQVEWEAFFGQGTRLTVV.